The next 23 T cell receptor beta chains were all read from a single sample in a study of OX40 agonist ivuxolimab in advanced cancers. The assay was immunoSEQ multiplex PCR, and TCRdb's table has in-frame clones only and misses some. Here the sample spans 80,000 to 95,000 clones, about 90% being singletons. The sequenced sample was CD4+ or CD8+ T cells sorted from blood, obtained in a trial of the OX40 agonist ivuxolimab. All receptors come from an adult with an advanced solid tumor such as melanoma, head and neck, liver or kidney cancer.

The CDR3 bases are TGTGCCAGCAGCTTAGCATTTGGGGAAAAACTGTTTTTT. It is translated as CASSLAFGEKLFF. The rearrangement joins TRBV7-9 to TRBJ1-4; D gene uncertain. The CDR3 totals 13 residues. Germline V gene lookup returns CDR1 SEHNR and CDR2 FQNEAQ (reference sequence). V dropped 0 bases and J dropped 8 bases, with 7 bases sitting between them.

This chain uses TRBV10-1 with TRBJ2-7; D remains ambiguous. The germline V and J ends were trimmed by 2 bases and 6 bases, with 8 bases remaining between them. Germline CDR1 is WNHNN and CDR2 is SYGVQD (reference sequence). The CDR3 totals 12 residues. This chain's CDR3 is CASSEQDGEQYF. Written as DNA, the CDR3 is TGCGCCAGCAGTGAGCAGGATGGCGAGCAGTACTTC.

CDR3 sequence (DNA): TGCGCCAGCAGGGCTCCAGGGTACCAAGAGACCCAGTACTTC. Its translation is CASRAPGYQETQYF. The rearrangement links TRBV10-2 to TRBJ2-5, with D perhaps matching TRBD1 (5 bases). CDR1 is WSHSY and CDR2 is SAAADI in the germline V gene. The CDR3 has 14 amino acids. V shed 6 bases and J shed 0 bases, with 11 bases lying between them.

The rearrangement links TRBV10-3 to TRBJ1-2; perhaps TRBD1 as D (5 bases). CDR1 and CDR2 (germline): ENHRY, SYGVKD. This CDR3 is 16 amino acids long. V was pared by 7 bases and J by 5 bases, with 23 bases between. CDR3 residues: CAINGVTDNSGYGYTF. In nucleotides, the CDR3 is TGTGCCATCAATGGTGTGACAGACAACTCGGGGTATGGCTACACCTTC.

The CDR3 loop reads CASATGQAAYEQYF. The CDR3, as DNA: TGCGCCAGCGCCACGGGACAGGCAGCCTACGAGCAGTACTTC. V is TRBV5-1 and J is TRBJ2-7, with 8 positions matching TRBD1. Germline V gives CDR1 SGHRS, CDR2 YFSETQ. Trimming at V came to 7 bases and at J to 2 bases, leaving 8 bases not matched to a gene. The CDR3 is 14 amino acids. Full variable domain (rest looked up from reference TRBV5-1 and TRBJ2-7): KAGVTQTPRYLIKTRGQQVTLSCSPISGHRSVSWYQQTPGQGLQFLFEYFSETQRNKGNFPGRFSGRQFSNSRSEMNVSTLELGDSALYLCASATGQAAYEQYFGPGTRLTVT.

This clone was detected only once. V usage is TRBV5-1 and J usage is TRBJ1-1, with D hard to call. Germline V lookup: CDR1 SGHRS, CDR2 YFSETQ. Trimming stripped 1 base from V and 6 bases from J, with 7 bases between. This CDR3 spans 12 amino acids. The chain's CDR3 is CASSLSGSEAFF. CDR3 coding DNA: TGCGCCAGCAGCTTGTCGGGTTCTGAAGCTTTCTTT.

V usage is TRBV28 and J usage is TRBJ1-5; the D gene is possibly TRBD1 (6 bases). There are 15 residues in the CDR3. V lost 6 bases and J lost 0, with 12 bases in between. Per germline, CDR1 MDHEN and CDR2 SYDVKM. This CDR3 reads CASRGQWNSNQPQHF. Here the CDR3 DNA reads TGTGCCAGCAGAGGACAGTGGAATAGCAATCAGCCCCAGCATTTT.

This chain joins TRBV5-6 and TRBJ2-7; unclear D gene. Germline CDR1 SGHDT, CDR2 YYEEEE. The CDR3 covers 12 residues. Trimming took off 3 bases at V and 2 bases at J, with 6 bases between the two ends. The CDR3 DNA is TGTGCCAGCAGCTATCTCACCTACGAGCAGTACTTC. It codes for CASSYLTYEQYF. The entire variable domain, with the rest obtained from reference TRBV5-6 and TRBJ2-7, is as follows: DAGVTQSPTHLIKTRGQQVTLRCSPKSGHDTVSWYQQALGQGPQFIFQYYEEEERQRGNFPDRFSGHQFPNYSSELNVNALLLGDSALYLCASSYLTYEQYFGPGTRLTVT.

This chain links TRBV5-1 with TRBJ1-1, with TRBD1 as a possible D gene (6 bases). From germline, CDR1 is SGHRS and CDR2 YFSETQ. V was trimmed by 1 base and J by 6 bases, leaving 10 bases between them. CDR3 length: 13 amino acids. CDR3 loop: CASSLQGMSEAFF. The CDR3 DNA is TGCGCCAGCAGCTTGCAGGGGATGTCTGAAGCTTTCTTT. The full variable domain, completed using reference TRBV5-1 and TRBJ1-1, is KAGVTQTPRYLIKTRGQQVTLSCSPISGHRSVSWYQQTPGQGLQFLFEYFSETQRNKGNFPGRFSGRQFSNSRSEMNVSTLELGDSALYLCASSLQGMSEAFFGQGTRLTVV.

The rearrangement links TRBV6-6 to TRBJ2-7, with D possibly matching TRBD2 (5 bases). Trimming took 5 bases from V and 2 from J, leaving 13 bases between them. CDR1 is MNHNY and CDR2 is SVGAGI in the germline V gene (reference sequence). This CDR3 spans 14 amino acids. CDR3 region: CASSVRTLPYEQYF. The CDR3 DNA reads TGTGCCAGCAGTGTAAGGACTCTCCCCTACGAGCAGTACTTC.

The rearrangement uses TRBV18 and TRBJ2-5, with TRBD2 matching over 9 bases. The CDR3 runs to 14 residues. Trimming removed 3 bases from V and 4 bases from J; junction bases left unmatched: 3. In germline, CDR1 is KGHSH, CDR2 LQKENI. As DNA, the CDR3 is TGTGCCAGCTCACCCTTTAGCGGGGGAGAGACCCAGTACTTC. It is translated as CASSPFSGGETQYF.

This chain connects TRBV15 to TRBJ2-7; 9 bases match TRBD1. This CDR3 region has 16 residues. J gave up 3 bases and V 4 bases, and 10 bases lay outside the gene matches. Per germline, CDR1 LNHNV and CDR2 YYDKDF (reference sequence). The CDR3 region has the DNA TGTGCCACCAGCACTATCGGGACAGGGAATTTCTACGAGCAGTACTTC. Translating gives CATSTIGTGNFYEQYF.

This chain uses TRBV5-4 with TRBJ2-3; 8 bases line up with TRBD2. The CDR3 totals 15 residues. J was trimmed by 6 bases and V by 1 base; bases with no gene match: 7. Germline V gene lookup returns CDR1 SGHNT and CDR2 YYREEE (reference sequence). This CDR3 is CASSLIDRGGDTQYF. The DNA of the CDR3 is TGTGCCAGCAGCTTGATAGATCGGGGGGGCGATACGCAGTATTTT.

The chain couples TRBV9 to TRBJ2-7; TRBD2 might be the D (5 bases). The ends were cut back, 0 bases at V and 5 bases at J, with 9 bases in the middle. CDR1 and CDR2 (germline): SGDLS, YYNGEE. The CDR3 consists of 13 residues. CDR3 loop: CASSVEGADEQYF. Written as DNA, the CDR3 is TGTGCCAGCAGCGTAGAAGGAGCGGACGAGCAGTACTTC.

This chain connects TRBV15 to TRBJ1-2, with D maybe TRBD1 (5 bases). The CDR3 has 15 residues. CDR1 and CDR2 (germline): LNHNV, YYDKDF (reference sequence). Trimming took 0 bases from V and 8 from J, leaving 16 bases between them. The DNA for the CDR3 is TGTGCCACCAGCAGAGATGGGGGGAAGGGTCGAGGCTACACCTTC. It translates to CATSRDGGKGRGYTF.

This chain links TRBV19 with TRBJ2-7; D gene uncertain. Trimming removed 4 bases from V and 0 bases from J, with 13 bases in between. CDR3 length: 15 residues. Looked up from germline, CDR1 is LNHDA and CDR2 is SQIVND (reference sequence). This CDR3 reads CASSTTLSHSYEQYF. In nucleotides, the CDR3 is TGTGCCAGTAGTACAACACTCTCACACTCCTACGAGCAGTACTTC.

The CDR3 DNA is TGTGCCAGCAGTGAAAGTTGGGGGAGACTAGATGGCTACACCTTC. Encoded protein: CASSESWGRLDGYTF. V is TRBV6-1 and J is TRBJ1-2, with D possibly matching TRBD1 (5 bases). The CDR3 has 15 amino acids. CDR1 is MNHNS and CDR2 is SASEGT in the germline V gene. V was shortened by 2 bases and J by 6 bases, with 16 bases between the two germline ends.

The chain couples TRBV9 to TRBJ1-1; the match to TRBD1 covers 10 bases. The germline V gene has CDR1 SGDLS and CDR2 YYNGEE. The CDR3 contains 16 residues. The ends lost 4 bases at V and 5 bases at J; junction bases unmatched: 11. CDR3 amino acids: CASSLSRDRGRTEAFF. DNA of the CDR3: TGTGCCAGCAGCCTCTCCCGGGACAGGGGCCGTACTGAAGCTTTCTTT.

The CDR3 reads CASSAGAEAFF. DNA of the CDR3: TGTGCCAGCAGCGCGGGGGCTGAAGCTTTCTTT. The V call is TRBV9, the J call TRBJ1-1, with TRBD1 as a possible D gene (5 bases). Deletions cut 3 bases from V and 6 bases from J, with 6 bases between. CDR3 length: 11 amino acids. Per the germline V gene, CDR1 is SGDLS and CDR2 is YYNGEE.

As to this clone: A read error may account for a junction end that differs from germline. This chain connects TRBV7-9 to TRBJ2-5; 8 bases agree with TRBD2. Germline assignment: CDR1 SEHNR and CDR2 FQNEAQ (reference sequence). The CDR3 loop spans 17 amino acids. The CDR3 coding sequence is TGTGCCAGCAACTTAATACCCGGCGGGAGGTACCAAGAGACCCAGTACTTC. Residues: CASNLIPGGRYQETQYF.

The rearrangement links TRBV11-3 to TRBJ2-7, with 7 nucleotides matching TRBD2. Germline V gene data show CDR1 as SGHNT and CDR2 as YENEEA. The CDR3 consists of 15 residues. V lost 4 bases and J lost 0; bases outside the gene matches: 6. DNA for the CDR3: TGTGCCAGCAGCTCCGCGCGGGAGAGCTCCTACGAGCAGTACTTC. It codes for CASSSARESSYEQYF.

This clone was recorded only once. J is TRBJ1-1 and V is TRBV19; D is possibly TRBD1 (5 bases). The V end was cut by 7 bases, the J end by 3 bases, with 24 bases between. This CDR3 has 17 amino acids. Germline V gene lookup returns CDR1 LNHDA and CDR2 SQIVND (reference sequence). Here the CDR3 reads CASTIGEGALSDTEAFF. The DNA for the CDR3 is TGTGCCAGTACCATAGGGGAAGGGGCTCTTTCTGACACTGAAGCTTTCTTT.

The chain recombines TRBV4-2 with TRBJ2-1, with a tentative D call TRBD2 (6 bases). Germline-derived CDR1 and CDR2 are LGHNA and YNFKEQ. The length of the CDR3 is 17 residues. V gave up 0 bases and J gave up 2 bases, with 14 bases separating them. The chain's CDR3 is CASSQDIDGGTYNEQFF. For the CDR3, the DNA is TGTGCCAGCAGCCAAGACATCGACGGGGGAACCTACAATGAGCAGTTCTTC.